This T cell receptor (beta chain) was retrieved from a study of T cell repertoires in cytomegalovirus infection. V was pared by 3 bases and J by 6 bases, with 11 bases between. Looked up from germline, CDR1 is SGHAT and CDR2 is FQNNGV. The length of the CDR3 is 13 residues. The study, taken as a whole, reports: There were carriers of CMV plus the relevant HLA, and cumulative public TCR beta family frequency identified them.

To note about this clonotype: Its antigen remains unknown.

TCRdb fed the reads into MiXCR, producing one record per CDR3 protein. The top ten clones hold under 3% of a sample with 740,000 or so distinct CDR3 sequences, about a third of them seen once. Material: PBMCs. The rearrangement links TRBV11-2 to TRBJ1-2; unclear D gene. The origin of this receptor is a human donor in good health (CMV status not recorded). Some clones in this sample may be carry-over from other donors' samples. The chain's CDR3 is CASSFPGWDGYTF. CDR3 nucleotides: TGTGCCAGCAGCTTTCCCGGCTGGGATGGCTACACCTTC. Complete variable domain (other parts from reference TRBV11-2 and TRBJ1-2): EAGVAQSPRYKIIEKRQSVAFWCNPISGHATLYWYQQILGQGPKLLIQFQNNGVVDDSQLPKDRFSAERLKGVDSTLKIQPAKLEDSAVYLCASSFPGWDGYTFGSGTRLTVV.